The rows below give T cell receptor beta chains drawn from one sample of a study of blood T cells in healthy people across ages. TCRdb itself ran the 5' RACE reads through MiXCR, one entry per CDR3 protein. Of hundreds of thousands of distinct CDR3 sequences listed, about 30% are singletons. Sequenced: blood. Receptor source: a woman aged 80 or older in good health. Both conserved end residues are part of each CDR3. The D gene is left open where the match is weak. Where a row states a size, it is once, few, many or the class of an expanded clone; other rows omit it.

size: many
V: TRBV27
D: -
J: TRBJ1-4
DNA: TGTGCCAGCAGTTTTAAACAGAGGGGCGAAAAACTGTTTTTT
CDR3: CASSFKQRGEKLFF

size: many
V: TRBV7-9
D: -
J: TRBJ2-1
DNA: TGTGCCAGCAGCCCACCTGCGTTCGATGAGCAGTTCTTC
CDR3: CASSPPAFDEQFF

size: many
V: TRBV7-2
D: TRBD2
J: TRBJ2-1
DNA: TGTGCCAGCAGTTACAGGACTAGCGGGGGGCCAGGCTCCTACAATGAGCAGTTCTTC
CDR3: CASSYRTSGGPGSYNEQFF

size: many
V: TRBV12-3/TRBV12-4
D: -
J: TRBJ2-5
DNA: TGTGCCAGCAGTTTGGACGCCGTCGGGACCCAGTACTTC
CDR3: CASSLDAVGTQYF

size: many
V: TRBV27
D: TRBD1
J: TRBJ2-3
DNA: TGTGCCAGCAGCCGGACAGGGACTAGCACAGATACGCAGTATTTT
CDR3: CASSRTGTSTDTQYF

size: -
V: TRBV20-1
D: -
J: TRBJ2-2
DNA: TGCAGTGCTAGGGGAAACGGGAACGGGAACACCGGGGAGCTGTTTTTT
CDR3: CSARGNGNGNTGELFF

size: -
V: TRBV2
D: -
J: TRBJ2-3
DNA: TGTGCCGGCAGTGAAGAGATGTCCGCGGCAGATACGCAGTATTTT
CDR3: CAGSEEMSAADTQYF

size: few
V: TRBV25-1
D: -
J: TRBJ1-3
DNA: TGTGCCAGCAGCCCCCGGAGCCCTAACACCATATATTTT
CDR3: CASSPRSPNTIYF

size: many
V: TRBV3-1
D: -
J: TRBJ2-3
DNA: TGTGCCAGCAGCCAAGACTCGGCGGATACGCAGTATTTT
CDR3: CASSQDSADTQYF

size: many
V: TRBV7-8
D: TRBD1
J: TRBJ2-4
DNA: TGTGCCAGCAGCTTAGCACAGGGGGCTAGAAACATTCAGTACTTC
CDR3: CASSLAQGARNIQYF

size: many
V: TRBV9
D: TRBD2
J: TRBJ2-1
DNA: TGTGCCAGCAGCGGGGGACTAGCGGGGGGCGGGTATGAGCAGTTCTTC
CDR3: CASSGGLAGGGYEQFF

size: many
V: TRBV7-9
D: -
J: TRBJ2-7
DNA: TGTGCCAGCAGCTTTAACCAGGGGAGGTCCGAGCAGTACTTC
CDR3: CASSFNQGRSEQYF

size: -
V: TRBV3-1
D: -
J: TRBJ1-1
DNA: TGTGCCAGCAGCCCCGATCCCAGGGTAACTGAAGCTTTCTTT
CDR3: CASSPDPRVTEAFF

size: many
V: TRBV7-8
D: -
J: TRBJ1-5
DNA: TGTGCCAGCAGCTTAGCCCAGTCCGATCAGCCCCAGCATTTT
CDR3: CASSLAQSDQPQHF

size: -
V: TRBV6-5
D: -
J: TRBJ2-1
DNA: TGTGCTCGGTGGGGGGGGCCTCTCAATGAGCAGTTCTTC
CDR3: CARWGGPLNEQFF

size: -
V: TRBV5-1
D: TRBD1
J: TRBJ1-2
DNA: TGCGCCAGCAGCTTGATGGGACAGGAAAACTATGGCTACACCTTC
CDR3: CASSLMGQENYGYTF

size: -
V: TRBV27
D: TRBD2
J: TRBJ2-7
DNA: TGTGCCAGCGGTCCCGTGGCGGGAGCCCGTTACGAGCAGTACTTC
CDR3: CASGPVAGARYEQYF

size: -
V: TRBV20-1
D: TRBD2
J: TRBJ2-5
DNA: TGCAGTGCTAGAGTGGGGGGGAACCGGAAAGAGACCCAGTACTTC
CDR3: CSARVGGNRKETQYF

size: once
V: TRBV21-1
D: -
J: TRBJ2-6
DNA: TGTGCCAGCGTCGCAGGGTGGGACAGGGGGTCGGGGGCCAACGTCCTGACTTTC
CDR3: CASVAGWDRGSGANVLTF

size: many
V: TRBV28
D: -
J: TRBJ2-5
DNA: TGTGCCAGCACCGGACAGAGCCCCCAAGAGACCCAGTACTTC
CDR3: CASTGQSPQETQYF

size: many
V: TRBV3-1
D: -
J: TRBJ2-7
DNA: TGTGCCAGCAGCCAAGGGGGTTTCTCCTACGAGCAGTACTTC
CDR3: CASSQGGFSYEQYF

size: -
V: TRBV20-1
D: -
J: TRBJ1-1
DNA: TGCAGTGCTAGAGTTGGGGGCCCGGCCACTGAAGCTTTCTTT
CDR3: CSARVGGPATEAFF

size: many
V: TRBV7-3
D: TRBD1
J: TRBJ2-6
DNA: TGTGCCAGCAGCTTAATATCAGGGGGCGTAAGTGGGGCCAACGTCCTGACTTTC
CDR3: CASSLISGGVSGANVLTF

size: -
V: TRBV5-1
D: -
J: TRBJ1-2
DNA: TGCGCCAGCAGCTTGGATCGGGGGCAATTCGACTATGGCTACACCTTC
CDR3: CASSLDRGQFDYGYTF

size: many
V: TRBV5-5
D: TRBD1
J: TRBJ2-7
DNA: TGTGCCAGCAGCTTGGGCGCCGGGACAGGGATAAACGAGCAGTACTTC
CDR3: CASSLGAGTGINEQYF

size: many
V: TRBV7-3
D: -
J: TRBJ2-1
DNA: TGTGCCAGCAGCTTTGGGGGGCTAGAAAAGCAGTTCTTC
CDR3: CASSFGGLEKQFF

size: many
V: TRBV7-2
D: TRBD1
J: TRBJ1-2
DNA: TGTGCCAGCAGCTCAGGGACAGCCGCATCCCTCATTAACTATGGCTACACCTTC
CDR3: CASSSGTAASLINYGYTF

size: few
V: TRBV29-1
D: -
J: TRBJ1-1
DNA: TGCAGCATAAATCTCGGGGCCCCGAACACTGAAGCTTTCTTT
CDR3: CSINLGAPNTEAFF

size: many
V: TRBV28
D: -
J: TRBJ2-3
DNA: TGTGCCAGCAGTTTACCGGTCAGGGCCGATACGCAGTATTTT
CDR3: CASSLPVRADTQYF

size: many
V: TRBV28
D: -
J: TRBJ2-7
DNA: TGTGCCAGCAGGACGCAGGTCTCCTACGAGCAGTACTTC
CDR3: CASRTQVSYEQYF

size: -
V: TRBV28
D: -
J: TRBJ1-5
DNA: TGTGCCAGCACCCCGAGGGATTTTGGTAGCAATCAGCCCCAGCATTTT
CDR3: CASTPRDFGSNQPQHF

size: few
V: TRBV5-1
D: -
J: TRBJ1-2
DNA: TGCGCCAGCAGCTTGGGGGGGCGCGTAATGGGCTATGGCTACACCTTC
CDR3: CASSLGGRVMGYGYTF

size: many
V: TRBV20-1
D: TRBD2
J: TRBJ2-7
DNA: TGCAGTGCTAGTACCCGGGGGGACGAGCAGTACTTC
CDR3: CSASTRGDEQYF

size: few
V: TRBV9
D: -
J: TRBJ1-4
DNA: TGTGCCAGCAGCGGTACCGGGACGCTTAATGAAAAACTGTTTTTT
CDR3: CASSGTGTLNEKLFF

size: -
V: TRBV7-2
D: -
J: TRBJ2-5
DNA: TGTGCCAGCAGCTCGGACTCGGCGGGACGGCCGCAGGAGACCCAGTACTTC
CDR3: CASSSDSAGRPQETQYF

size: few
V: TRBV27
D: -
J: TRBJ1-5
DNA: TGTGCCAGCAGTTCACAGGTGGGGGTAGGGCTCAATCAGCCCCAGCATTTT
CDR3: CASSSQVGVGLNQPQHF

size: few
V: TRBV19
D: -
J: TRBJ2-1
DNA: TGTGCCAGTACCCAAACGGGGCCTGGCGGCGAGCAGTTCTTC
CDR3: CASTQTGPGGEQFF

size: many
V: TRBV4-3
D: TRBD2
J: TRBJ2-1
DNA: TGCGCCAGCAGCCTACTAGCGGGGGGGCCGGCGAATGAGCAGTTCTTC
CDR3: CASSLLAGGPANEQFF

size: -
V: TRBV12-5
D: -
J: TRBJ1-1
DNA: TGTGCTAGTGCTATGGCTCGGGTGGACTTCTTATCCCCAGGGACTGAAGCTTTCTTT
CDR3: CASAMARVDFLSPGTEAFF

size: few
V: TRBV2
D: -
J: TRBJ1-1
DNA: TGTGCCAGCAGTGAAATGAGGGTGAACACTGAAGCTTTCTTT
CDR3: CASSEMRVNTEAFF

size: -
V: TRBV30
D: -
J: TRBJ2-1
DNA: TGTGCCTGGAGTGGACGGATGGGGCATGAGCAGTTCTTC
CDR3: CAWSGRMGHEQFF

size: -
V: TRBV20-1
D: TRBD2
J: TRBJ2-3
DNA: TGCAGTGCTACGACTAGCGGGGAATTCACACGGGTGGATACGCAGTATTTT
CDR3: CSATTSGEFTRVDTQYF

size: -
V: TRBV28
D: TRBD2
J: TRBJ2-5
DNA: TGTGCCAGCAGTTTCTCAGCGGGGGGGCCGTCTGCAGAGCAGTACTTC
CDR3: CASSFSAGGPSAEQYF

size: -
V: TRBV7-2
D: -
J: TRBJ2-5
DNA: TGTGCCAGCAGCTTAGACGCAGGGACGGAGACCCAGTACTTC
CDR3: CASSLDAGTETQYF

size: -
V: TRBV20-1
D: -
J: TRBJ2-2
DNA: TGCAGTGCTCCGACCGAGGGCCAGGAGCTGTTTTTT
CDR3: CSAPTEGQELFF

size: few
V: TRBV6-2/TRBV6-3
D: TRBD1
J: TRBJ1-1
DNA: TGTGCCAGCAGTAAACCCGGGACAGGGAGGTTAAACACTGAAGCTTTCTTT
CDR3: CASSKPGTGRLNTEAFF

size: -
V: TRBV7-2
D: -
J: TRBJ2-1
DNA: TGTGCCAGCAGCTGGGGCACAACGGGTGAGCAGTTCTTC
CDR3: CASSWGTTGEQFF

size: many
V: TRBV10-3
D: TRBD2
J: TRBJ2-3
DNA: TGTGCCATCAGTGGGGGGAGGGGTATGAGCACAGATACGCAGTATTTT
CDR3: CAISGGRGMSTDTQYF

size: -
V: TRBV7-9
D: -
J: TRBJ1-2
DNA: TGTGCCAGCAGCTCGGAGTTCTATGGCTACACCTTC
CDR3: CASSSEFYGYTF

size: -
V: TRBV7-6
D: -
J: TRBJ2-2
DNA: TGTGCCAGTAGCTTATCTTCCGGGGTGGTCACCGGGGAGCTGTTTTTT
CDR3: CASSLSSGVVTGELFF

size: many
V: TRBV20-1
D: -
J: TRBJ2-5
DNA: TGCAGTGCTAGAGATGCGGGGCCCGGATTACAAGAGACCCAGTACTTC
CDR3: CSARDAGPGLQETQYF

size: -
V: TRBV15
D: -
J: TRBJ1-3
DNA: TGTGCCACCAGCAGAGAGGCTTCTGGAAACACCATATATTTT
CDR3: CATSREASGNTIYF

size: -
V: TRBV12-3/TRBV12-4
D: -
J: TRBJ1-2
DNA: TGTGCCAGCAGCATACAGTCCCTAGCTAACTATGGCTACACCTTC
CDR3: CASSIQSLANYGYTF

size: few
V: TRBV19
D: TRBD2
J: TRBJ2-7
DNA: TGTGCCAGTACCGCCGCCCCGGGACTAGCCGACGAGCAGTACTTC
CDR3: CASTAAPGLADEQYF

size: many
V: TRBV29-1
D: TRBD1
J: TRBJ1-2
DNA: TGCAGCGTTGGAGGGGGGACAGGGGGCTATGGCTACACCTTC
CDR3: CSVGGGTGGYGYTF

size: many
V: TRBV5-4
D: TRBD2
J: TRBJ2-7
DNA: TGTGCCAGCAGCTCACGGACTAGCGGGTCCTACGAGCAGTACTTC
CDR3: CASSSRTSGSYEQYF

size: once
V: TRBV20-1
D: TRBD1
J: TRBJ1-4
DNA: TGCAGTGCTTCCCGGGCCGAGGGGGCTGCTGAAAAACTGTTTTTT
CDR3: CSASRAEGAAEKLFF